Detailed here is one T cell receptor beta chain. The CDR3 covers 15 residues. The V gene's germline CDR1 is DFQATT and CDR2 SNEGSKA (reference sequence). The iRepertoire multiplex PCR system with TCR subtype-specific primers built both bulk and single-cell libraries. Following a re-call of the multiplex PCR reads, TCRdb has one entry per CDR3 protein and lacks DNA. The sample has roughly 10,000 distinct CDR3 sequences. The donors had carbamazepine-induced Stevens-Johnson syndrome or toxic epidermal necrolysis. This sample was included in a study of T cells in severe cutaneous drug reactions. The V and J genes are TRBV20-1 and TRBJ2-7; absent DNA, TCRdb's TRBD1 call cannot be checked. Sequencing was done on a sample of cells from a skin blister. The receptor was isolated from a human donor with Stevens-Johnson syndrome, a severe cutaneous drug reaction. This CDR3 reads CSARDLGGVAYEQYF.